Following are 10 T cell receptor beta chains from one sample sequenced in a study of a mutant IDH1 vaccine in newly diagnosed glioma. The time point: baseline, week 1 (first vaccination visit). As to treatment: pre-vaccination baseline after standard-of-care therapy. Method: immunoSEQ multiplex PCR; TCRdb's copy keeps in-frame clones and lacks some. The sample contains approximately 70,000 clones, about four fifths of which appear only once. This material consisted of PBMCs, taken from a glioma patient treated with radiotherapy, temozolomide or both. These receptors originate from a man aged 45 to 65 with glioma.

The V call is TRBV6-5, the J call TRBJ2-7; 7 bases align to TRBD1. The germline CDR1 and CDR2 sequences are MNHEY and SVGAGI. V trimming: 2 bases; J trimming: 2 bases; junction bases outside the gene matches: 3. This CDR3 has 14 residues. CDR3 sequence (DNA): TGTGCCAGCAGTTACCAAGGACAGGCCTACGAGCAGTACTTC. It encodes CASSYQGQAYEQYF.

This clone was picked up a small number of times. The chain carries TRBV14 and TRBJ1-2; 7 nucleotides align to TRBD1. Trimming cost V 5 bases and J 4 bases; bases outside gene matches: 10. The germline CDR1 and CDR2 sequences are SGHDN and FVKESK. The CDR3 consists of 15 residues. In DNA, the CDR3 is TGTGCCAGCAGCGGACGGGACAGACAACCCTATGGCTACACCTTC. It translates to CASSGRDRQPYGYTF.

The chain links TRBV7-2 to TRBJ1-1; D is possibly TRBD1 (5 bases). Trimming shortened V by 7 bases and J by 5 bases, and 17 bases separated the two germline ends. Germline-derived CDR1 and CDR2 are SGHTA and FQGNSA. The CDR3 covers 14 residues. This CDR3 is CASILAREGTEAFF. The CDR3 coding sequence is TGTGCCAGCATCTTGGCCAGGGAGGGTACTGAAGCTTTCTTT.

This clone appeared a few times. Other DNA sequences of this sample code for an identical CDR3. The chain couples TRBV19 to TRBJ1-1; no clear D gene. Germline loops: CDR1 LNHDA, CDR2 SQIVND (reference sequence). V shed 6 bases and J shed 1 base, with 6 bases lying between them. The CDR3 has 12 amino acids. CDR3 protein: CASRRGNTEAFF. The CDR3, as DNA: TGTGCCAGTAGGCGGGGGAACACTGAAGCTTTCTTT.

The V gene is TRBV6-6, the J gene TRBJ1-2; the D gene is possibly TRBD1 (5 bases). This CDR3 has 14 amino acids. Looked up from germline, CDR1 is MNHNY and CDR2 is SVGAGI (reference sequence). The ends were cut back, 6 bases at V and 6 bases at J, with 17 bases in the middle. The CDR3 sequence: CASSPREGIDGYTF. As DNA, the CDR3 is TGTGCCAGCAGCCCCCGGGAGGGGATCGATGGCTACACCTTC.

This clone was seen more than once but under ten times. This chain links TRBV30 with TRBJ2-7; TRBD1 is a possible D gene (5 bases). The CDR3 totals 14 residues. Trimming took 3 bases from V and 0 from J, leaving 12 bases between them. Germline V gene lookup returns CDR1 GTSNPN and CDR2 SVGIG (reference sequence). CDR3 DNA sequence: TGTGCCTGGAGCGTAAGACAGTACTCCTACGAGCAGTACTTC. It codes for CAWSVRQYSYEQYF.

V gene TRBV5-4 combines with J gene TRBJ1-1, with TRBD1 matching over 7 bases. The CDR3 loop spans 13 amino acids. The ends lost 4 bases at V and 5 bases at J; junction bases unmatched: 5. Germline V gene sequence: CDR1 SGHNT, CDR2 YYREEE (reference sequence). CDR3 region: CASSLTGSTEAFF. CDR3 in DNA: TGTGCCAGCAGCCTGACAGGGAGTACTGAAGCTTTCTTT.

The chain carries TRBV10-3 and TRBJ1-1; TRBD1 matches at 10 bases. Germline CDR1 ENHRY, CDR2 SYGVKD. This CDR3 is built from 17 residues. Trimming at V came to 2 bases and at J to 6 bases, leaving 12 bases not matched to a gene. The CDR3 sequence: CAISEGAPGQGVAEAFF. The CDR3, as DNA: TGTGCCATCAGTGAGGGAGCCCCCGGACAGGGGGTCGCTGAAGCTTTCTTT.

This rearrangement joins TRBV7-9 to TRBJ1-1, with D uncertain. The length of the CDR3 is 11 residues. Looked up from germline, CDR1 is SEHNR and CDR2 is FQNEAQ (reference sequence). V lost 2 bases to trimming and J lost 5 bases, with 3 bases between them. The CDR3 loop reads CASSLTTEAFF. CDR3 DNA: TGTGCCAGCAGCTTAACAACTGAAGCTTTCTTT.

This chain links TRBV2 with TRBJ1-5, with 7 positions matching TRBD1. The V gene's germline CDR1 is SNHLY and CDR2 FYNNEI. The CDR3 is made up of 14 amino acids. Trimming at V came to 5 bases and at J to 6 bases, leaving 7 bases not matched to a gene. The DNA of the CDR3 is TGTGCCAGCAGTCCTAGACAGGGCTTTCAGCCCCAGCATTTT. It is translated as CASSPRQGFQPQHF.